This T cell receptor (beta chain) was found in a study of CXCR3-negative and CXCR3-positive naive CD8 T cells. Whole-study results and caveats: Naive CXCR3-negative cells resembled naive CXCR3-positive cells in TRBV-TRBJ usage; memory cells differed.

This CDR3 is built from 16 residues. Per germline, CDR1 LGHDT and CDR2 YNNKEL (reference sequence). The study made its TRB cDNA libraries by 5' RACE, adding UMI labels. Following a re-call of the 5' RACE reads, TCRdb has one entry per CDR3 protein and lacks DNA. Across about 56,000 distinct CDR3 sequences, the top ten clones capture 20% to 25% of the sample. Concerning this clonotype: The antigen remains unidentified.

V gene TRBV3-1 combines with J gene TRBJ2-5; TCRdb reports TRBD2, a call that lacks DNA to check it against. This sequence originates from a human donor in good health. Some clones in this sample may be carry-over from other donors' samples. Source material: memory CD8+ T cells from blood. The CDR3 reads CASRPKGLADQETQYF.